This entry lists 28 T cell receptor beta chains sequenced from one sample in a study of patients and donors after allogeneic stem cell transplantation. A single record per CDR3 protein comes from TCRdb applying MiXCR to the RT-PCR reads. The sample has around 240,000 distinct CDR3 sequences, over 12% seen once. Sequenced material: blood, either unsorted or a sorted T cell fraction (not recorded which). The origin of the receptors is a human donor who was either an allogeneic HSCT recipient or a stem cell or donor lymphocyte infusion donor (not recorded which). It is not recorded whose cells these are; they may come from a transplant donor.

This chain uses TRBV5-5 with TRBJ1-5; D gene uncertain. V was shortened by 2 bases and J by 1 base, with 10 bases between the two germline ends. The length of the CDR3 is 15 residues. Germline V gives CDR1 SGHKS, CDR2 YYEKEE (reference sequence). CDR3: CASSFSSGSNQPQHF. The CDR3 coding sequence is TGTGCCAGCAGCTTCAGTTCGGGGAGCAATCAGCCCCAGCATTTT.

This clonotype was recorded many times. This chain links TRBV5-1 with TRBJ2-2; D possibly corresponds to TRBD1 (5 bases). The CDR3 runs to 14 residues. Looked up from germline, CDR1 is SGHRS and CDR2 is YFSETQ. The V end was cut by 1 base, the J end by 4 bases, with 8 bases between. In DNA, the CDR3 is TGCGCCAGCAGCTTGCTGCAGGGCACCGGGGAGCTGTTTTTT. The encoded protein is CASSLLQGTGELFF.

The CDR3 DNA follows: TGTGCCAGCAGCTTCGGGACTCGGCCTAACAATGAGCAGTTCTTC. The encoded protein is CASSFGTRPNNEQFF. The chain uses TRBV7-6 and TRBJ2-1, with D tentatively TRBD2 (6 bases). This CDR3 comprises 15 residues. Germline lookup yields CDR1 SGHVS and CDR2 FNYEAQ. Trimming left V 3 bases short and J 5 bases short, with 14 bases between.

J is TRBJ1-1 and V is TRBV6-1, with D hard to call. In germline, CDR1 is MNHNS, CDR2 SASEGT. Trimming took off 6 bases at V and 4 bases at J, with 18 bases between the two ends. The CDR3 spans 15 residues. CDR3 sequence (DNA): TGTGCCAGCAGCCACCGGGGAGGATTGAGCACTGAAGCTTTCTTT. Translating gives CASSHRGGLSTEAFF.

The chain links TRBV7-9 to TRBJ1-1; D might be TRBD1 (5 bases). The CDR3 consists of 15 residues. Germline V CDR1 and CDR2: SEHNR, FQNEAQ (reference sequence). V dropped 5 bases and J dropped 5 bases, with 18 bases sitting between them. CDR3: CASSPLGVGGTEAFF. As DNA, the CDR3 is TGTGCCAGCAGCCCCTTAGGGGTTGGAGGTACTGAAGCTTTCTTT.

This clonotype occurred many times. The V call is TRBV13, the J call TRBJ2-1; D assignment may be TRBD1 or TRBD2 (5 bases each). The CDR3 extends over 14 amino acids. The germline CDR1 and CDR2 sequences are PRHDT and FYEKMQ (reference sequence). With 7 bases removed from V and 0 bases from J, the gap between germline ends came to 10 bases. CDR3 in amino acids: CASNRDDSYNEQFF. The CDR3 DNA is TGTGCCAGCAACCGGGACGACTCCTACAATGAGCAGTTCTTC. The full variable domain, in which reference TRBV13 and TRBJ2-1 provide the parts outside the CDR3, is AAGVIQSPRHLIKEKRETATLKCYPIPRHDTVYWYQQGPGQDPQFLISFYEKMQSDKGSIPDRFSAQQFSDYHSELNMSSLELGDSALYFCASNRDDSYNEQFFGPGTRLTVL.

This clonotype came up many times. The CDR3 here is CASSLVVEAFF. The CDR3 DNA follows: TGTGCCAGCAGCTTAGTGGTTGAAGCTTTCTTT. The J gene is TRBJ1-1, the V gene TRBV11-2; D uncertain. This CDR3 region has 11 residues. Trimming pared 1 base from V and 7 bases from J, leaving 4 bases between. Germline V gives CDR1 SGHAT, CDR2 FQNNGV. The variable domain in full, completed from reference TRBV11-2 and TRBJ1-1, reads EAGVAQSPRYKIIEKRQSVAFWCNPISGHATLYWYQQILGQGPKLLIQFQNNGVVDDSQLPKDRFSAERLKGVDSTLKIQPAKLEDSAVYLCASSLVVEAFFGQGTRLTVV.

Comment on this clonotype: Relative to the germline gene, one junction end is altered; a read error may explain this. CDR3 sequence: CASSPIVPAGELFF. Here the CDR3 DNA reads TGTGCTAGCAGCCCCATAGTCCCGGCCGGGGAGCTGTTTTTT. The chain uses TRBV7-7 and TRBJ2-2, with D uncertain. Per the germline V gene, CDR1 is SSHAT and CDR2 is FNYEAQ (reference sequence). CDR3 length: 14 residues.

This clonotype showed up just a few times. The V gene is TRBV6-2 or TRBV6-3, the J gene TRBJ2-7, with D unresolved. Germline values: CDR1 MNHEY, CDR2 SVGEGT. CDR3 length equals 16 residues. Trimming removed 5 bases at V and 3 bases at J, with 20 bases between. The CDR3 region is CASSPRLAPSFYEQYF. For the CDR3, the DNA is TGTGCCAGCAGTCCCCGACTCGCCCCATCGTTCTACGAGCAGTACTTC.

V usage is TRBV19 and J usage is TRBJ2-5; perhaps TRBD2 as D (6 bases). In germline, CDR1 is LNHDA, CDR2 SQIVND (reference sequence). The CDR3 totals 13 residues. The germline V and J ends were trimmed by 6 bases and 5 bases, with 13 bases remaining between them. The CDR3 loop is CASRGLAGETQYF. The CDR3 bases are TGTGCCAGTAGAGGCTTGGCGGGGGAGACCCAGTACTTC.

This clonotype has more than one count but fewer than ten. This sequence joins TRBV7-9 and TRBJ1-2; 7 bases align to TRBD1. The length of the CDR3 is 13 residues. Trimming cost V 5 bases and J 4 bases; bases outside gene matches: 4. Germline lookup yields CDR1 SEHNR and CDR2 FQNEAQ (reference sequence). CDR3 loop: CASSIQGSYGYTF. In DNA form, the CDR3 reads TGTGCCAGCAGCATACAGGGGAGCTATGGCTACACCTTC. The full variable domain, rest sourced from reference TRBV7-9 and TRBJ1-2, is DTGVSQNPRHKITKRGQNVTFRCDPISEHNRLYWYRQTLGQGPEFLTYFQNEAQLEKSRLLSDRFSAERPKGSFSTLEIQRTEQGDSAMYLCASSIQGSYGYTFGSGTRLTVV.

The rearrangement links TRBV19 to TRBJ2-3, with D tentatively TRBD1 or TRBD2 (6 bases each). This CDR3 region has 14 residues. Germline V lookup: CDR1 LNHDA, CDR2 SQIVND (reference sequence). Trimming pared 6 bases from V and 0 bases from J, leaving 10 bases between. The CDR3 DNA reads as TGTGCCAGTAGAGGGGGACTTAGCACAGATACGCAGTATTTT. It encodes CASRGGLSTDTQYF.

The chain combines TRBV29-1 with TRBJ1-4, with a possible D match to TRBD1 (5 bases). The CDR3 runs 13 residues. Germline assignment: CDR1 SQVTM and CDR2 ANQGSEA. The V end was cut by 0 bases, the J end by 6 bases, with 8 bases between. As DNA, the CDR3 is TGCAGCGTTGAAGACAGGGCCGATGAAAAACTGTTTTTT. Protein: CSVEDRADEKLFF. The full variable domain, rest sourced from reference TRBV29-1 and TRBJ1-4, is SAVISQKPSRDICQRGTSLTIQCQVDSQVTMMFWYRQQPGQSLTLIATANQGSEATYESGFVIDKFPISRPNLTFSTLTVSNMSPEDSSIYLCSVEDRADEKLFFGSGTQLSVL.

The V and J genes are TRBV5-1 and TRBJ2-3; TRBD2 aligns across 8 bases. Unmatched junction bases numbered 9, after V lost 2 bases and J lost 4 bases. The CDR3 is 16 residues long. In germline, CDR1 is SGHRS, CDR2 YFSETQ. The CDR3 protein is CASSFVPGGAADTQYF. CDR3 in DNA: TGCGCCAGCAGCTTTGTTCCCGGGGGGGCCGCAGATACGCAGTATTTT.

This clonotype has only a few counts. V and J are TRBV19 and TRBJ1-1, with 11 nucleotides matching TRBD1. V was pared by 0 bases and J by 0 bases, with 6 bases of the junction left unmatched. The germline V gene encodes CDR1 LNHDA and CDR2 SQIVND (reference sequence). There are 18 residues in the CDR3. The chain's CDR3 is CASSIDFRTGGLNTEAFF. CDR3 sequence (DNA): TGTGCCAGTAGTATAGATTTCCGGACAGGGGGCCTGAACACTGAAGCTTTCTTT.

The rearrangement joins TRBV20-1 to TRBJ1-6, with 8 bases that match TRBD1. Losses at the gene ends were 6 bases for V and 7 bases for J; bases not matched to a gene: 5. This CDR3 has 13 amino acids. In germline, CDR1 is DFQATT, CDR2 SNEGSKA (reference sequence). This CDR3 is CSAPGTGNSPLHF. The CDR3 nucleotides read TGCAGTGCCCCCGGGACAGGCAATTCACCCCTCCACTTT.

Only a few counts were recorded for this clonotype. This chain joins TRBV6-1 and TRBJ2-2; maybe TRBD2 (6 bases). Germline V CDR1 and CDR2: MNHNS, SASEGT. The CDR3 spans 16 residues. Trimming removed 6 bases from V and 3 bases from J, with 17 bases in between. The CDR3 is CASSPQAGWDTGELFF. The CDR3 bases are TGTGCCAGCAGCCCACAGGCGGGGTGGGACACCGGGGAGCTGTTTTTT.

This clonotype was counted many times. J is TRBJ2-7 and V is TRBV3-1; weak D call: TRBD2 (6 bases). The CDR3 extends over 17 amino acids. CDR1 is LGHDT, CDR2 YNNKEL, per germline (reference sequence). V shed 6 bases and J shed 0 bases, with 21 bases lying between them. The CDR3 reads CASSLGVGAGSSYEQYF. The CDR3 DNA reads TGTGCCAGCAGTCTGGGGGTGGGCGCGGGGAGCTCCTACGAGCAGTACTTC.

This clonotype was seen a handful of times. This chain connects TRBV20-1 to TRBJ2-1; possibly TRBD1 for D (6 bases). The CDR3 runs 14 residues. CDR1 and CDR2 from the germline V gene are DFQATT and SNEGSKA (reference sequence). Deletions cut 5 bases from V and 6 bases from J, with 17 bases between. This CDR3 reads CSAWIAQGLNEQFF. CDR3 nucleotide sequence: TGCAGTGCTTGGATAGCACAGGGCCTCAATGAGCAGTTCTTC.

This clonotype showed up many times. V is TRBV28 and J is TRBJ1-5; D gene uncertain. V was pared by 7 bases and J by 0 bases, with 10 bases between. This CDR3 has 14 residues. The V gene's germline CDR1 is MDHEN and CDR2 SYDVKM. The CDR3 DNA sequence: TGTGCCAGCACAGGATTGCCTAGCAATCAGCCCCAGCATTTT. Its translation: CASTGLPSNQPQHF.

This clonotype was recorded a few times. The rearrangement joins TRBV27 to TRBJ2-3; 8 bases match TRBD2. This CDR3 is 15 amino acids long. Germline CDR1 is MNHEY and CDR2 is SMNVEV (reference sequence). Germline trimming cut 5 bases from V and 5 bases from J; bases unmatched to any gene: 9. For the CDR3, the DNA is TGTGCCAGCAGTAAACGGGGACTAGAGGGAGATACGCAGTATTTT. This sequence encodes CASSKRGLEGDTQYF.

J is TRBJ1-2 and V is TRBV12-3 or TRBV12-4, with 11 positions matching TRBD1. V shed 6 bases and J 4 bases; nucleotides not matched to a gene: 13. The CDR3 consists of 17 residues. CDR3 bases: TGTGCCAGCAGGTCGGGACAGGGGGGCCAGCCCCGCTATGGCTACACCTTC. Amino acid sequence: CASRSGQGGQPRYGYTF.

This clonotype was observed a handful of times. V gene TRBV12-3 or TRBV12-4 combines with J gene TRBJ2-5; possibly TRBD2 for D (7 bases). Trimming pared 7 bases from V and 4 bases from J, leaving 16 bases between. The CDR3 contains 14 residues. The CDR3 DNA reads TGTGCCAGCATGGGGGGGGGCGGTCGAGAGACCCAGTACTTC. Protein: CASMGGGGRETQYF.

This clonotype was recorded at least ten times. This chain connects TRBV20-1 to TRBJ2-3, with 8 nucleotides matching TRBD2. Germline V gene sequence: CDR1 DFQATT, CDR2 SNEGSKA (reference sequence). The CDR3 totals 12 residues. CDR3 sequence reads: CGRGGHGDTQYF. CDR3 in DNA: TGCGGTCGCGGGGGGCATGGAGATACGCAGTATTTT.

This clonotype was detected a few times. The chain employs TRBV7-9 and TRBJ2-7, with 10 positions matching TRBD1. Germline CDR1 reads SEHNR; CDR2 reads FQNEAQ (reference sequence). The CDR3 has 16 residues. V lost 5 bases and J lost 1; bases outside the gene matches: 8. The CDR3 loop reads CASSAPPGQGSYEQYF. The CDR3 DNA follows: TGTGCCAGCAGCGCCCCTCCGGGACAGGGGTCCTACGAGCAGTACTTC.

This clonotype showed up many times. V is TRBV7-2 and J is TRBJ1-5; no definite D call. The CDR3 contains 13 residues. Trimming removed 5 bases from V and 5 bases from J, with 10 bases in between. Looked up from germline, CDR1 is SGHTA and CDR2 is FQGNSA. The CDR3 protein is CASSPGIHQPQHF. CDR3 nucleotides: TGTGCCAGCAGCCCGGGGATTCATCAGCCCCAGCATTTT.

This clonotype has ten or more counts. This chain links TRBV4-2 with TRBJ1-1; weak D call: TRBD1 (5 bases). Germline CDR1 LGHNA, CDR2 YNFKEQ. The CDR3 spans 17 residues. V lost 0 bases to trimming and J lost 3 bases, with 17 bases between them. The CDR3 loop is CASSQDLFSGRDTEAFF. CDR3 in DNA: TGTGCCAGCAGCCAAGATTTGTTCTCGGGACGAGACACTGAAGCTTTCTTT.

The chain carries TRBV4-2 and TRBJ2-7, with TRBD2 as a possible D gene (6 bases). Germline CDR1 reads LGHNA; CDR2 reads YNFKEQ. CDR3 length: 15 residues. The ends were cut back, 0 bases at V and 6 bases at J, with 15 bases in the middle. The CDR3 is CASSQDGTLTFEQYF. The CDR3 DNA sequence: TGTGCCAGCAGCCAAGATGGGACTCTAACTTTCGAGCAGTACTTC.